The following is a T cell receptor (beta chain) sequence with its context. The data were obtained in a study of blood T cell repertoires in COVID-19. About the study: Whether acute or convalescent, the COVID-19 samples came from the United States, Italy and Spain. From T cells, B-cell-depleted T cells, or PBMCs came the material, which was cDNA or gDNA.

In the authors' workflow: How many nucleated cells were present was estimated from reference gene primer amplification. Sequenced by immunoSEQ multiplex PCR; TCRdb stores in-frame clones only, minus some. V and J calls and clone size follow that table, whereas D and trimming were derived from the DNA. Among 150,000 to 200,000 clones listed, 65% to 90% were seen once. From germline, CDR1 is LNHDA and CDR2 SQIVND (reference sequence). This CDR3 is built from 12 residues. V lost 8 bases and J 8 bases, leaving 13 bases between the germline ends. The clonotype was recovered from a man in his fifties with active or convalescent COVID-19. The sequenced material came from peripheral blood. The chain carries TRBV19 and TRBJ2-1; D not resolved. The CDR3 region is CASGRPPYEQFF. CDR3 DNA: TGTGCCAGTGGTAGGCCCCCCTATGAGCAGTTCTTC.